The 26 T cell receptor beta chains below all came from one sample that was sequenced in a study of Graves' ophthalmopathy and Graves' hyperthyroidism. Amplifying from RNA transcripts, the study obtained TCR beta CDR3 regions. An opening RT-PCR round employed HTBI primers and preceded a second-round multiplex PCR. In TCRdb, the multiplex PCR reads were re-called with MiXCR into one record per CDR3 protein. The sample contains 150,000 to 200,000 distinct CDR3 sequences, around two fifths of which appear only once. Source material: peripheral blood. The receptors were gathered from a man aged 25 to 40 with Graves' ophthalmopathy.

The chain is built from TRBV6-2 or TRBV6-3 and TRBJ1-1; no clear D gene. The germline CDR1 and CDR2 sequences are MNHEY and SVGEGT. The length of the CDR3 is 14 residues. Trimming took off 0 bases at V and 4 bases at J, with 9 bases between the two ends. CDR3 bases: TGTGCCAGCAGTTACTCTCTAGGAGGCACTGAAGCTTTCTTT. Amino acids: CASSYSLGGTEAFF.

This clonotype was recorded only once. The chain joins TRBV28 to TRBJ2-7; 12 positions agree with TRBD1. The V and J ends lost 5 bases and 4 bases, in that order; junction bases with no gene match: 9. Germline loops: CDR1 MDHEN, CDR2 SYDVKM. The CDR3 length is 16 residues. CDR3 bases: TGTGCCAGCAGTCTACAACCGGGACAGGGGGCTTACGAGCAGTACTTC. Translation: CASSLQPGQGAYEQYF. Filled out from reference TRBV28 and TRBJ2-7, the complete variable domain reads DVKVTQSSRYLVKRTGEKVFLECVQDMDHENMFWYRQDPGLGLRLIYFSYDVKMKEKGDIPEGYSVSREKKERFSLILESASTNQTSMYLCASSLQPGQGAYEQYFGPGTRLTVT.

This clonotype was seen only once. The chain couples TRBV28 to TRBJ1-5, with 9 nucleotides matching TRBD1. Germline V CDR1 and CDR2: MDHEN, SYDVKM. There are 15 residues in the CDR3. V trimming: 5 bases; J trimming: 6 bases; junction bases outside the gene matches: 8. The CDR3 loop reads CASSKRTGEIQPQHF. CDR3 nucleotides: TGTGCCAGCAGTAAACGGACAGGGGAGATTCAGCCCCAGCATTTT.

This clonotype was found many times. The J gene is TRBJ1-6, the V gene TRBV27; the D is unclear. This CDR3 region has 13 residues. Germline values: CDR1 MNHEY, CDR2 SMNVEV (reference sequence). V was clipped by 3 bases and J by 8 bases, with 8 bases between them. The CDR3 reads CASSFLLDSPLHF. DNA for the CDR3: TGTGCCAGCAGTTTCCTATTGGATTCACCCCTCCACTTT.

The chain couples TRBV6-2 or TRBV6-3 to TRBJ2-7; D not certain. This CDR3 contains 14 residues. The germline CDR1 and CDR2 sequences are MNHEY and SVGEGT. Trimming took 4 bases from V and 2 from J, leaving 12 bases between them. CDR3 region: CASSLELTTYEQYF. CDR3 nucleotides: TGTGCCAGCAGTTTGGAGCTGACGACCTACGAGCAGTACTTC.

This clonotype has ten or more counts. J is TRBJ2-7 and V is TRBV28; D might be TRBD2 (5 bases). Trimming removed 6 bases at V and 0 bases at J, with 18 bases between. This CDR3 has 16 amino acids. Germline V gene sequence: CDR1 MDHEN, CDR2 SYDVKM. The CDR3 nucleotides read TGTGCCAGCAGCCCTGTTCGCGGGCTGAACTCCTACGAGCAGTACTTC. Translated: CASSPVRGLNSYEQYF.

The rearrangement joins TRBV7-8 to TRBJ1-1; 7 bases fit TRBD1. The germline gives CDR1 SGHVS, CDR2 FQNEAQ. With 4 bases clipped from V and 4 bases from J, the junction kept 6 bases outside the gene matches. The CDR3 is made up of 14 amino acids. The CDR3 DNA sequence: TGTGCCAGCAGCTCGCCAGGGGGGGGCACTGAAGCTTTCTTT. Its protein is CASSSPGGGTEAFF.

The chain joins TRBV5-1 to TRBJ2-7, with D tentatively TRBD1 (5 bases). The CDR3 is made up of 14 amino acids. V lost 0 bases, J lost 2 bases, and 9 bases lay in between. The germline V gene has CDR1 SGHRS and CDR2 YFSETQ. CDR3 nucleotide sequence: TGCGCCAGCAGCTTGGGACAGCAAACCTACGAGCAGTACTTC. Its translation: CASSLGQQTYEQYF. The variable domain in full, with the rest retrieved from reference TRBV5-1 and TRBJ2-7, is KAGVTQTPRYLIKTRGQQVTLSCSPISGHRSVSWYQQTPGQGLQFLFEYFSETQRNKGNFPGRFSGRQFSNSRSEMNVSTLELGDSALYLCASSLGQQTYEQYFGPGTRLTVT.

This clonotype was seen at least ten times. The CDR3 sequence: CASSLSGRVSGELFF. DNA of the CDR3: TGTGCCAGCAGTCTCAGCGGGAGGGTATCCGGGGAGCTGTTTTTT. The chain carries TRBV28 and TRBJ2-2; TRBD2 agrees at 10 bases. There are 15 residues in the CDR3. Germline V lookup: CDR1 MDHEN, CDR2 SYDVKM. Losses at the gene ends were 5 bases for V and 6 bases for J; bases not matched to a gene: 6.

This clonotype was counted a single time. The CDR3 end shows no conserved phenylalanine or tryptophan, and so a read error is likely. No DNA is shown, since the ends of the CDR3 on it are uncertain; the CDR3 is the one TCRdb lists. CDR3 loop: CASRDRDTVY. This sequence joins TRBV6-2 or TRBV6-3 and TRBJ2-7; TRBD1, the table's D call, lacks a check against the DNA. Germline CDR1 and CDR2: MNHEY and SVGEGT. The CDR3 totals 10 residues, both ends included.

This sequence joins TRBV29-1 and TRBJ2-7; 7 bases are shared with TRBD1. The CDR3 runs to 13 residues. From germline, CDR1 is SQVTM and CDR2 ANQGSEA. The J segment lost 3 bases and the V segment lost 7 bases, leaving 9 bases of the junction unmatched. The CDR3 protein is CSASGTDFYEQYF. CDR3 bases: TGCAGCGCCTCCGGGACAGATTTCTACGAGCAGTACTTC.

V gene TRBV12-3 or TRBV12-4 combines with J gene TRBJ1-5, with TRBD1 matching over 8 bases. The trim removed 6 bases at V and 5 bases at J, leaving 6 bases unmatched. CDR3 size: 14 residues. CDR3 sequence: CASRPGQEDQPQHF. In nucleotides, the CDR3 is TGTGCCAGCAGACCGGGACAGGAGGATCAGCCCCAGCATTTT.

The chain has TRBV6-5 and TRBJ1-5; the D gene is possibly TRBD1 (5 bases). The germline gives CDR1 MNHEY, CDR2 SVGAGI. Trimming shortened V by 0 bases and J by 7 bases, and 13 bases separated the two germline ends. This CDR3 spans 15 amino acids. The CDR3 here is CASSYSASGPQPQHF. CDR3 nucleotides: TGTGCCAGCAGTTACTCGGCCTCAGGGCCCCAGCCCCAGCATTTT.

The chain recombines TRBV7-3 with TRBJ2-2, with D uncertain. This CDR3 comprises 14 residues. CDR1 is SGHTA and CDR2 is FQGTGA in the germline V gene. V lost 2 bases, J lost 5 bases, and 9 bases lay in between. For the CDR3, the DNA is TGTGCCAGCAGCTTATTGAGTGGGACCGGGGAGCTGTTTTTT. It specifies CASSLLSGTGELFF.

At least ten counts were recorded for this clonotype. The CDR3 DNA follows: TGTGCCAGCAGCTTGGGGTCCGGGACAGGGAAAAGAGAGACCCAGTACTTC. Translated, it gives CASSLGSGTGKRETQYF. The rearrangement joins TRBV5-5 to TRBJ2-5; 9 bases are shared with TRBD1. V gave up 0 bases and J gave up 4 bases; unmatched junction bases: 10. From germline, CDR1 is SGHKS and CDR2 YYEKEE (reference sequence). The CDR3 runs 17 residues. The variable domain in full, with the rest retrieved from reference TRBV5-5 and TRBJ2-5, is DAGVTQSPTHLIKTRGQQVTLRCSPISGHKSVSWYQQVLGQGPQFIFQYYEKEERGRGNFPDRFSARQFPNYSSELNVNALLLGDSALYLCASSLGSGTGKRETQYFGPGTRLLVL.

This clonotype was detected many times. No DNA is shown, since the ends of the CDR3 on it are uncertain; the CDR3 is the one TCRdb lists. This sequence joins TRBV12-3 or TRBV12-4 and TRBJ2-7; TRBD1, as called in the table, went unchecked against the DNA. The CDR3 numbers 16 amino acids, ends counted. The CDR3 sequence is CASSFGAGTVNYEQYF.

This clonotype showed up many times. The chain employs TRBV18 and TRBJ2-5; the D gene is possibly TRBD1 (6 bases). Trimming pared 3 bases from V and 4 bases from J, leaving 12 bases between. The CDR3 sequence is 14 residues long. CDR1 and CDR2 from the germline V gene are KGHSH and LQKENI. CDR3 amino acids: CASSPGQPRETQYF. CDR3 nucleotide sequence: TGTGCCAGCTCACCCGGACAGCCTCGAGAGACCCAGTACTTC.

The V and J genes are TRBV7-2 and TRBJ2-7; possibly TRBD2 for D (5 bases). Germline V lookup: CDR1 SGHTA, CDR2 FQGNSA. This CDR3 spans 15 amino acids. Trimming took 6 bases from V and 2 from J, leaving 17 bases between them. CDR3 sequence reads: CASRGRSGDTYEQYF. The CDR3 bases are TGTGCCAGCAGAGGAAGGAGCGGAGACACCTACGAGCAGTACTTC.

This clonotype was seen at least ten times. V and J are TRBV6-1 and TRBJ2-2, with 7 bases aligning to TRBD2. Germline V CDR1 and CDR2: MNHNS, SASEGT. The CDR3 totals 15 residues. V was clipped by 3 bases and J by 5 bases; unmatched bases: 6. The CDR3 region has the DNA TGTGCCAGCAGTGACGGGGGAGGGGAAACCGGGGAGCTGTTTTTT. Translated, it gives CASSDGGGETGELFF.

The V gene is TRBV12-3 or TRBV12-4, the J gene TRBJ1-2; tentative D call: TRBD1 (5 bases). Deletions cut 5 bases from V and 5 bases from J, with 15 bases between. CDR3 length: 14 amino acids. The CDR3 sequence: CASSINRSGYGYTF. The DNA of the CDR3 is TGTGCCAGCAGTATAAACAGGTCTGGGTATGGCTACACCTTC.

In its sample, this clonotype was seen many times. This sequence joins TRBV6-2 or TRBV6-3 and TRBJ2-6, with D maybe TRBD2 (5 bases). Germline V gives CDR1 MNHEY, CDR2 SVGEGT. The length of the CDR3 is 19 residues. Between the trimmed V and J ends, which lost 0 bases and 4 bases, there was a span of 19 bases. CDR3 amino acids: CASSYSSAAFPPGANVLTF. DNA for the CDR3: TGTGCCAGCAGTTACTCTTCAGCGGCCTTTCCCCCGGGGGCCAACGTCCTGACTTTC.

In its sample, this clonotype was seen many times. The genes are TRBV20-1 and TRBJ1-1; possibly TRBD1 for D (5 bases). Trimming took 1 base from V and 7 from J, leaving 10 bases between them. This CDR3 has 12 amino acids. Germline CDR1 is DFQATT and CDR2 is SNEGSKA (reference sequence). CDR3 sequence: CSARGPGLEAFF. The CDR3 bases are TGCAGTGCTAGAGGTCCGGGACTTGAAGCTTTCTTT.

The genes are TRBV6-1 and TRBJ2-2; 7 bases map to TRBD2. The trim removed 6 bases at V and 2 bases at J, leaving 6 bases unmatched. The CDR3 is made up of 15 amino acids. The germline V gene has CDR1 MNHNS and CDR2 SASEGT. CDR3 residues: CASSQRLANTGELFF. In nucleotides, the CDR3 is TGTGCCAGCAGCCAACGACTAGCCAACACCGGGGAGCTGTTTTTT.

The CDR3 loop is CASGVFAEQYF. The CDR3 bases are TGTGCCAGTGGGGTGTTCGCCGAGCAGTACTTC. The chain combines TRBV6-2 or TRBV6-3 with TRBJ2-7; the D is unclear. V was pared by 9 bases and J by 6 bases, with 12 bases between. The CDR3 has 11 amino acids. Germline V gives CDR1 MNHEY, CDR2 SVGEGT.

This clonotype was detected many times. This chain uses TRBV27 with TRBJ2-5; 8 nucleotides agree with TRBD2. The V segment lost 5 bases and the J segment 4 bases; nucleotides outside the gene matches: 3. Per germline, CDR1 MNHEY and CDR2 SMNVEV (reference sequence). This CDR3 has 13 amino acids. As DNA, the CDR3 is TGTGCCAGCAGTGGACTAGCAGGAGAGACCCAGTACTTC. This codes for CASSGLAGETQYF.

This clonotype was seen repeatedly, ten times or more. The DNA for the CDR3 is TGTGCCAGCAGTTTAGCGCTGGGCCCCAGTAACTATGGCTACACCTTC. Translation gives CASSLALGPSNYGYTF. The rearrangement uses TRBV12-3 or TRBV12-4 and TRBJ1-2; D uncertain. V lost 0 bases to trimming and J lost 1 base, with 12 bases between them. The CDR3 length is 16 residues.